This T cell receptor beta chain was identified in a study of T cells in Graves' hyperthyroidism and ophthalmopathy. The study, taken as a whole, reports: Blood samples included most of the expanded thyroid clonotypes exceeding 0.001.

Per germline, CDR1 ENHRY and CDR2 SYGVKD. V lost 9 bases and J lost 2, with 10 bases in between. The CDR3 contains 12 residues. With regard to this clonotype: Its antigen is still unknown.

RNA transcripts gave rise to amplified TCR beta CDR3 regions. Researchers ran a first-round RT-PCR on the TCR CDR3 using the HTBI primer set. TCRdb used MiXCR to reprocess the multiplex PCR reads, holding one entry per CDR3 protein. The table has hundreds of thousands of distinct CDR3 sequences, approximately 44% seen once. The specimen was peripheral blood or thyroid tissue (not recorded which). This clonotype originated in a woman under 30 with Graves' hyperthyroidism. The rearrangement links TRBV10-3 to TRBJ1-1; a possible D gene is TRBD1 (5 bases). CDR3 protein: CAIGGDNTEAFF. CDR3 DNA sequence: TGTGCCATAGGTGGGGACAACACTGAAGCTTTCTTT.